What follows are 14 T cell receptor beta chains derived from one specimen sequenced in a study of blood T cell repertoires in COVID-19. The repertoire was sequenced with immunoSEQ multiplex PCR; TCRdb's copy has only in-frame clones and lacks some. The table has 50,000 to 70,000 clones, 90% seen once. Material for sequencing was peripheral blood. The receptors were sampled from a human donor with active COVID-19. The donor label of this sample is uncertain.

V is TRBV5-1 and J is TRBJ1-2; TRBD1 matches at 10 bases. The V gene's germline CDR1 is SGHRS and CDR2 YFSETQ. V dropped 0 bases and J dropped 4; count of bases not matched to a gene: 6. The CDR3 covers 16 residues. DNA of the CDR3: TGCGCCAGCAGCTTGGGGGACAGGGGCGTGTTCTATGGCTACACCTTC. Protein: CASSLGDRGVFYGYTF.

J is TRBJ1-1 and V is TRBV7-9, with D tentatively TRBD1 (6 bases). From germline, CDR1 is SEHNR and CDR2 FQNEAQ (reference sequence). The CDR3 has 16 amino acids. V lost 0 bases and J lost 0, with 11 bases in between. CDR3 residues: CASSLANEGVNTEAFF. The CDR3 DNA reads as TGTGCCAGCAGCTTAGCGAATGAGGGGGTGAACACTGAAGCTTTCTTT.

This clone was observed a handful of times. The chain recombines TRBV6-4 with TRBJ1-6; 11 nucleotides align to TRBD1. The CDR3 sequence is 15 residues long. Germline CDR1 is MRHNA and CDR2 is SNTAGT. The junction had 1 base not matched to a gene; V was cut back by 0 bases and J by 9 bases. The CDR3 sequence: CASSDSGQGASPLHF. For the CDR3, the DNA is TGTGCCAGCAGTGACTCAGGACAGGGGGCTTCACCCCTCCACTTT.

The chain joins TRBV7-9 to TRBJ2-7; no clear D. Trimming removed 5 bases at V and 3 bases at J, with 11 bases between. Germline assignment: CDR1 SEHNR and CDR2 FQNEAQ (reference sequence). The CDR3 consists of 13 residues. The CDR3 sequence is CASSAPASYEQYV. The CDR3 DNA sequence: TGTGCCAGCAGCGCACCCGCCAGCTACGAGCAGTACGTC.

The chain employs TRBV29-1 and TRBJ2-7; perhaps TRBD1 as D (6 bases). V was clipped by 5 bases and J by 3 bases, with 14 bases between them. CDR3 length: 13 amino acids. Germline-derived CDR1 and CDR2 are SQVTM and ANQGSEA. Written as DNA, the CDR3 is TGCAGCGTTCGGCAACTAGGGGGCTACGAGCAGTACTTC. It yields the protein CSVRQLGGYEQYF.

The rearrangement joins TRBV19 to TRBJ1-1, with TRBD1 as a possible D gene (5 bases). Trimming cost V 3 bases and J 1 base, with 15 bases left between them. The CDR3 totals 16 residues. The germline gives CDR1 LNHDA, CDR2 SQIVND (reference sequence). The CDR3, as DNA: TGTGCCAGTAGTATTGACGGAGGGACGGGGAACACTGAAGCTTTCTTT. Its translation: CASSIDGGTGNTEAFF.

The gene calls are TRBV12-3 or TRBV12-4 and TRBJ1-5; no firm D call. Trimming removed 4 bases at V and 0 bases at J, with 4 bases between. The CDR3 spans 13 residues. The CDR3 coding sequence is TGTGCCAGCAGTTCGTATAGCAATCAGCCCCAGCATTTT. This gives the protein CASSSYSNQPQHF.

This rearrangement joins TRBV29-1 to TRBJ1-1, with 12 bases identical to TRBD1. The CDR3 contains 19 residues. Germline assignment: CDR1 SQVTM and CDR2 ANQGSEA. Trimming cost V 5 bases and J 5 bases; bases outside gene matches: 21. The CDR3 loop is CSVRAEGDRGRPWRTEAFF. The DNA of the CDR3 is TGCAGCGTTCGGGCTGAAGGGGACAGGGGGCGCCCCTGGAGGACTGAAGCTTTCTTT.

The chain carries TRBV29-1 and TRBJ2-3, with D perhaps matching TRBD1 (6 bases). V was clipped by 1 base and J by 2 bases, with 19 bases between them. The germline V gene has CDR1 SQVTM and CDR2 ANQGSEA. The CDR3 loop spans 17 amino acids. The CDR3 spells CSVEAPPGDPNTDTQYF. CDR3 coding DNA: TGCAGCGTTGAAGCCCCCCCAGGGGACCCTAACACAGATACGCAGTATTTT.

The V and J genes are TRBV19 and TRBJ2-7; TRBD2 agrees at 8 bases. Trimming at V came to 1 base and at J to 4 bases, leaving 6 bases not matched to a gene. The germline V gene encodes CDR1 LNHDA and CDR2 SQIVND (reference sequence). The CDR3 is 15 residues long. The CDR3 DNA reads TGTGCCAGTAGTATAGCCGGGAGGGGAACGTACGAGCAGTACTTC. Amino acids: CASSIAGRGTYEQYF.

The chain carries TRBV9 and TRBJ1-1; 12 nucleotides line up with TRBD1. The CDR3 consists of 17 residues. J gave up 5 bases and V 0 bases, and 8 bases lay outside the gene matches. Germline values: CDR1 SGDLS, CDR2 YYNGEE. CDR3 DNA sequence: TGTGCCAGCAGCGTAGAGTCCTGGGACAGGGGGCCTACTGAAGCTTTCTTT. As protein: CASSVESWDRGPTEAFF.

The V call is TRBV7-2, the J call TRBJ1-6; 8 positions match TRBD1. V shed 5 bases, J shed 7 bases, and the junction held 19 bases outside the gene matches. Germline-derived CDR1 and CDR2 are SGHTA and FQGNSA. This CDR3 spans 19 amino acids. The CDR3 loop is CASSPVATGALSRNSPLHF. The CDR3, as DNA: TGTGCCAGCAGCCCGGTGGCGACAGGGGCCCTATCAAGGAATTCACCCCTCCACTTT.

DNA for the CDR3: TGCGCCAGCAGTGATTCAGGCGCCGGGGGCATTCAGTACTTC. It codes for CASSDSGAGGIQYF. The rearrangement uses TRBV10-1 and TRBJ2-4; maybe TRBD2 (6 bases). The CDR3 spans 14 residues. V was shortened by 3 bases and J by 9 bases, with 15 bases between the two germline ends. Germline V lookup: CDR1 WNHNN, CDR2 SYGVQD (reference sequence).

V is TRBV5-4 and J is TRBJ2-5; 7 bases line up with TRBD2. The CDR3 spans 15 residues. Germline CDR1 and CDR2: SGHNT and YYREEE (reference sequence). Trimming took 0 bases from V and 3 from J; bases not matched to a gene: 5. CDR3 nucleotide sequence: TGTGCCAGCAGCTTGGCCCTAGGGAGGGAAGAGACCCAGTACTTC. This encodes CASSLALGREETQYF.